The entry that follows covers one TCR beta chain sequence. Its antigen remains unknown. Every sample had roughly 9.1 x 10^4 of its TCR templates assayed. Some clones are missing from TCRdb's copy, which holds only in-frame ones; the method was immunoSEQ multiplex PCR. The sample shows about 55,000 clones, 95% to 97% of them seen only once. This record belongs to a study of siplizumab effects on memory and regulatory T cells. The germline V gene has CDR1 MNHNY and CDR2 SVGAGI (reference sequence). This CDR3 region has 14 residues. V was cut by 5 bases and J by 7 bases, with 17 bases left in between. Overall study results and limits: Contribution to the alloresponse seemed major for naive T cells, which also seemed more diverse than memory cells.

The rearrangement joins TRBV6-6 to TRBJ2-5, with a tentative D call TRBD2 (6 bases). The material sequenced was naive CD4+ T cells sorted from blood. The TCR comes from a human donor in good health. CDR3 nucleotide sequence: TGTGCCAGCAGTCAAACCTCAGGAGGGACGACCCAGTACTTC. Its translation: CASSQTSGGTTQYF.